The T cell receptor (beta chain) described here comes from a study of tumor and adjacent non-tumor tissue in lung cancer. Looking at the study overall: The cohort had roughly 12 adenocarcinoma, a couple of squamous cell and 1 small cell patients.

This clonotype was observed a few times. As yet, its antigen is unknown. The template was RNA from unsorted bulk tissue. Newly diagnosed lung cancer patients had thoracic surgery in China, August–late 2014, without prior chemotherapy. This CDR3 comprises 11 residues. Germline V CDR1 and CDR2: SQVTM, ANQGSEA. With 6 bases clipped from V and 3 bases from J, the junction kept 2 bases outside the gene matches. A modified ARM-PCR protocol with three rounds of nested PCR amplified TCRbeta. Via MiXCR, TCRdb re-called the multiplex PCR reads, giving one row per CDR3 protein. The sample lists over 110,000 distinct CDR3 sequences; around two thirds were seen once. Study-level points and caveats: Compared with tumor, normal lung showed significantly lower TCR diversity. Tumor TCR diversity, when higher, was linked to shorter survival.

This receptor was obtained from a man in his 60s with small cell lung cancer. The sequenced sample was lung tumor tissue. The chain combines TRBV29-1 with TRBJ2-7; 7 bases match TRBD2. CDR3 sequence: CSVASGYEQYF. Written as DNA, the CDR3 is TGCAGCGTAGCTAGCGGCTACGAGCAGTACTTC.